This is a list of T cell receptor delta chains from one sample in a study of Vδ1+ human thymocytes. TCRdb re-called the multiplex PCR reads via CATT. The data show some 23,000 delta-chain clones, less than 30% seen once. Sequencing used Vdelta1+ gamma-delta thymocytes from the thymus. These receptors came from a boy under three years old who had congenital heart surgery. Both conserved end residues are part of each CDR3. A D gene is named only where the DNA matches it firmly. The size entry is marked missing in some rows and otherwise reads once, few, many or a size class.

j_call d_call v_call clone_size cdr3_aa cdr3_nt
TRDJ1 . TRDV1 few CALGFHFLLWGRDSDKLIF TGTGCTCTTGGGTTTCACTTCCTGCTCTGGGGTAGAGATTCCGATAAACTCATCTTT
TRDJ1 TRDD3 TRDV2 few CACVEGIRADKLIF TGTGCCTGTGTTGAGGGGATACGGGCCGATAAACTCATCTTT
TRDJ1 TRDD2 TRDV2 medium-sized CACDRPLPTVILIF TGTGCCTGTGACCGACCCCTTCCTACCGTTATACTCATCTTT
TRDJ1 TRDD3 TRDV1 few CALGEPFSFLGDTTDKLIF TGTGCTCTTGGGGAACCGTTTTCCTTCCTGGGGGATACTACCGATAAACTCATCTTT
TRDJ1 TRDD3 TRDV1 . CALGELGVEGDTRDKLIF TGTGCTCTTGGGGAACTCGGAGTTGAGGGGGATACTCGCGATAAACTCATCTTT
TRDJ1 TRDD3 TRDV1 . CALGEHWGSGQCWRIPATDKLIF TGTGCTCTTGGGGAGCACTGGGGCTCAGGCCAATGCTGGAGGATACCGGCCACCGATAAACTCATCTTT
TRDJ1 TRDD3 TRDV1 . CALGEGEPSYGALVGDTPRTDKLIF TGTGCTCTTGGGGAAGGGGAACCTTCCTATGGGGCCTTGGTGGGGGATACGCCTCGCACCGATAAACTCATCTTT
TRDJ1 . TRDV1 many CALLPTTGGRRYTDKLIF TGTGCTCTCCTTCCTACGACTGGGGGACGCAGGTACACCGATAAACTCATCTTT
TRDJ2 . TRDV1 . CALGETGPLKFGRKAAQLFF TGTGCTCTTGGGGAAACCGGACCGCTAAAGTTCGGCCGAAAGGCAGCACAACTCTTCTTT
TRDJ1 . TRDV1 few CALGELNPLPFRSRYTDKLIF TGTGCTCTTGGGGAACTCAATCCCCTACCCTTCCGTTCGCGGTACACCGATAAACTCATCTTT
TRDJ1 . TRDV1 few CALGERVFPQTTDKLIF TGTGCTCTTGGGGAACGGGTCTTCCCCCAAACCACCGATAAACTCATCTTT
TRDJ1 TRDD3 TRDV1 . CALGAPPEPFHWGIRPYTDKLIF TGTGCTCTTGGGGCTCCACCGGAGCCTTTCCACTGGGGGATACGCCCCTACACCGATAAACTCATCTTT
TRDJ1 TRDD2 TRDV1 . CALTDPGLPPFTASRGKLIF TGTGCTCTTACGGACCCCGGCCTTCCTCCATTTACTGCCTCAAGGGGTAAACTCATCTTT
TRDJ1 TRDD3 TRDV1 . CALGDLSRPGDGKLIF TGTGCTCTTGGGGACCTTTCTCGCCCGGGGGATGGTAAACTCATCTTT
TRDJ1 . TRDV1 medium-sized CALGDRFPLPPPARTDKLIF TGTGCTCTTGGGGACCGTTTCCCCTTACCGCCTCCCGCTCGGACCGATAAACTCATCTTT
TRDJ1 TRDD3 TRDV1 . CALGELRSALPGGEYTDKLIF TGTGCTCTTGGGGAACTCCGCAGTGCCCTACCTGGGGGAGAGTACACCGATAAACTCATCTTT
TRDJ1 TRDD3 TRDV1 . CALGLYTKLGNTPRGTDKLIF TGTGCTCTTGGGCTATACACCAAACTGGGGAATACCCCGCGGGGCACCGATAAACTCATCTTC
TRDJ1 . TRDV1 . CALGELHLRGAMYPDKLIF TGTGCTCTTGGGGAACTGCACCTACGTGGGGCAATGTACCCCGATAAACTCATCTTT
TRDJ1 TRDD3 TRDV1 . CALGYTTGGYRTDKLIF TGTGCTCTTGGGTATACTACTGGGGGATACCGCACCGATAAACTCATCTTT
TRDJ1 TRDD3 TRDV1 few CALGELPSPLSSLLGDTADKLIF TGTGCTCTTGGGGAACTGCCTTCCCCTCTCTCATCCTTACTGGGGGATACCGCCGATAAACTCATCTTT
TRDJ1 TRDD3 TRDV1 few CALGEPLGDRGYGGLIF TGTGCTCTTGGGGAACCACTAGGGGACCGGGGATACGGAGGGCTCATCTTT